This T cell receptor (beta chain) was obtained from a study of blood T cell repertoires in COVID-19. TCRdb's table, derived via immunoSEQ multiplex PCR, lists solely in-frame clones and lacks some. The table includes some 130,000 clones, over 60% detected once. In germline, CDR1 is SQVTM, CDR2 ANQGSEA. The V segment lost 4 bases and the J segment 4 bases; nucleotides outside the gene matches: 7. The CDR3 length is 14 residues. The sequence was collected from a woman aged 70 to 79 with acute or convalescent COVID-19. Sample: peripheral blood. The rearrangement links TRBV29-1 to TRBJ2-5; 9 bases fit TRBD1. This chain's CDR3 is CSVGGQGKGETQYF. The CDR3, as DNA: TGCAGCGTTGGAGGACAGGGGAAGGGAGAGACCCAGTACTTC.